This TCR beta chain stems from a study of cytotoxic CD8 clonotypes in ibrutinib-treated CLL. The J segment lost 4 bases and the V segment lost 3 bases, leaving 4 bases of the junction unmatched. This CDR3 contains 13 residues. The germline gives CDR1 SGHRS, CDR2 YFSETQ. Whole-study findings and limits: Before falling back toward baseline at progression, clonality had risen at the time of ibrutinib response. Clonality was higher at baseline than in age-matched healthy donors and tracked circulating CD8+ T-cell counts.

About this clone itself: What it binds is not known.

With sequencing, the targeted depth ranged from 1 in 200,000 to 1 in 1 million T cells. Produced via immunoSEQ multiplex PCR; TCRdb's table is partial and in-frame only. Of about 140,000 clones listed, 85% to 95% were seen once; the top ten hold 10% to 13%. The receptor comes from a human donor with chronic lymphocytic leukemia. The gene calls are TRBV5-1 and TRBJ2-7, with 7 bases matching TRBD1. Sequenced material: PBMCs, taken after 12 months of ibrutinib treatment. The CDR3 here is CASSSGQRYEQYF. Written as DNA, the CDR3 is TGCGCCAGCAGCTCGGGACAGAGGTACGAGCAGTACTTC.